This T cell receptor (beta chain) emerged from a study of cytomegalovirus exposure and HLA in healthy donors. Findings of the study overall: What TCR beta sequences reportedly achieved was accurate prediction of HLA-A and HLA-B alleles in most subjects. Some TCR beta chains (roughly 160 of them) were listed as cytomegalovirus-associated. Associated with HLA alleles at 0.05 false discovery rate in a later analysis were 16,951 TCR beta sequences.

Notes on this clone: Its antigen is still unknown.

V lost 2 bases, J lost 2 bases, and 13 bases lay in between. Per the germline V gene, CDR1 is MNHNS and CDR2 is SASEGT. This CDR3 has 15 residues. Researchers ran the PCR with 60 Vbeta and 13 Jbeta primers. Authors' analysis steps: Later, an analysis found 80 million or so unique TCR beta chains, and 9.5 million to 12 million of these were shared. Clones were read by immunoSEQ multiplex PCR, and TCRdb kept only the in-frame ones, dropping some. V and J calls and clone size come straight from that table; D and trimming were deduced from the DNA. The profile shows around 150,000 clones, roughly 9.4% of them singletons.

The sequence came from a male donor in good health and CMV-seronegative. The sequenced material came from PBMCs. The chain joins TRBV6-1 to TRBJ2-7, with D maybe TRBD1 (5 bases). Here the CDR3 DNA reads TGTGCCAGCAGTGAACCCGGCAGGGCGACCTACGAGCAGTACTTC. Its translation: CASSEPGRATYEQYF.